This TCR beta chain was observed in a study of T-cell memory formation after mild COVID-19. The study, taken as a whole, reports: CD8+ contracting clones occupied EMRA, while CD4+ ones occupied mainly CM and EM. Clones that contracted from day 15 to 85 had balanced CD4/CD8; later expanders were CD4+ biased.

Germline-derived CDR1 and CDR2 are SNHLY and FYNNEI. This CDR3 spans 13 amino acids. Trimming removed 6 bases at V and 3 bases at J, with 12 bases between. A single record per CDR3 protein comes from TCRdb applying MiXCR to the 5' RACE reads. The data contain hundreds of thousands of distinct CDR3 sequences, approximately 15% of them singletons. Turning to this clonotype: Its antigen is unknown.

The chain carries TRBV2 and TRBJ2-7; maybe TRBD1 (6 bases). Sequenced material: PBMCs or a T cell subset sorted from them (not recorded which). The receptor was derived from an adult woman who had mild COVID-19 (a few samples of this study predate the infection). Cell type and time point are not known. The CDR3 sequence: CASSSDRLYEQYF. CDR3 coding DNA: TGTGCCAGCAGCTCGGACAGACTCTACGAGCAGTACTTC.